This TCR beta chain stems from a study of tumor-infiltrating lymphocytes in oesophageal squamous cell carcinoma. J gave up 3 bases and V 5 bases, and 14 bases lay outside the gene matches. The CDR3 covers 18 residues. Per the germline V gene, CDR1 is SGHVS and CDR2 is FNYEAQ. TCRdb ran MiXCR on the PCR reads and lists one entry per CDR3 protein. Of some 10,000 distinct CDR3 sequences listed, more than 55% are singletons. The sample comprised esophageal tumor tissue. The receptor was isolated from a male donor with esophageal squamous cell carcinoma. This chain links TRBV7-6 with TRBJ2-3; TRBD2 agrees at 10 bases. The CDR3 nucleotides are TGTGCCAGCAGCCCGCGACTCACCGGGACTAGCGCGACAGATACGCAGTATTTT. Amino acids: CASSPRLTGTSATDTQYF.